The 13 T cell receptor beta chains presented below share a single source sample, sequenced in a study of resident and recirculating memory T cells in vitiligo. Libraries were prepared by immunoSEQ multiplex PCR; TCRdb keeps only in-frame clonotypes and omits some of them. The sample shows 40,000 to 50,000 clones, 80% to 95% of them seen only once. The specimen sequenced was blood. Receptors originate from a male donor with vitiligo.

This sequence joins TRBV27 and TRBJ1-2; 10 bases match TRBD1. Germline CDR1 MNHEY, CDR2 SMNVEV (reference sequence). The V segment lost 6 bases and the J segment 0 bases; nucleotides outside the gene matches: 4. CDR3 length: 15 residues. The CDR3 is CASSRQGASNYGYTF. Here the CDR3 DNA reads TGTGCCAGCAGCAGACAGGGGGCCTCTAACTATGGCTACACCTTC.

The chain has TRBV4-1 and TRBJ2-6; 11 nucleotides match TRBD1. The CDR3 covers 18 residues. Per the germline V gene, CDR1 is MGHRA and CDR2 is YSYEKL. Trimming took 3 bases from V and 4 from J; bases not matched to a gene: 8. CDR3 loop: CASSHPGQGARGANVLTF. Here the CDR3 DNA reads TGCGCCAGCAGCCACCCCGGACAGGGGGCGAGGGGGGCCAACGTCCTGACTTTC.

This rearrangement joins TRBV30 to TRBJ1-5; perhaps TRBD1 as D (6 bases). Germline V CDR1 and CDR2: GTSNPN, SVGIG (reference sequence). CDR3 length: 13 amino acids. Trimming cost V 6 bases and J 3 bases, with 12 bases left between them. This chain's CDR3 is CACSDRINQPQHF. CDR3 sequence (DNA): TGTGCCTGCTCGGACAGAATCAATCAGCCCCAGCATTTT.

This chain joins TRBV6-1 and TRBJ1-5; D possibly corresponds to TRBD1 (6 bases). The germline V and J ends were trimmed by 7 bases and 5 bases, with 12 bases remaining between them. The CDR3 runs 13 residues. CDR1 and CDR2 (germline): MNHNS, SASEGT. CDR3 region: CASTGTQHQPQHF. The CDR3 DNA is TGTGCCAGCACCGGGACACAGCATCAGCCCCAGCATTTT.

This sequence joins TRBV6-6 and TRBJ1-2; 8 bases agree with TRBD1. Per the germline V gene, CDR1 is MNHNY and CDR2 is SVGAGI (reference sequence). The length of the CDR3 is 13 residues. The trim removed 10 bases at V and 0 bases at J, leaving 4 bases unmatched. This CDR3 is CATRQGPNYGYTF. CDR3 bases: TGTGCCACGAGACAGGGGCCTAACTATGGCTACACCTTC.

The chain joins TRBV6-1 to TRBJ2-5; 9 bases agree with TRBD1. Germline assignment: CDR1 MNHNS and CDR2 SASEGT. V lost 0 bases, J lost 5 bases, and 16 bases stayed unmatched. This CDR3 is built from 19 residues. CDR3 sequence: CASSEATRTGVGNVETQYF. CDR3 in DNA: TGTGCCAGCAGTGAAGCCACTCGGACAGGGGTGGGGAACGTCGAGACCCAGTACTTC.

V and J are TRBV5-1 and TRBJ2-1; TRBD2 aligns across 7 bases. The junction had 2 bases not matched to a gene; V was cut back by 2 bases and J by 9 bases. The CDR3 has 12 residues. Germline V CDR1 and CDR2: SGHRS, YFSETQ. For the CDR3, the DNA is TGCGCCAGCAGCTTTTCGGGAGGTGAGCAGTTCTTC. Translating it yields CASSFSGGEQFF.

V is TRBV7-2 and J is TRBJ2-7; D may be TRBD1 (5 bases). Germline CDR1 and CDR2: SGHTA and FQGNSA. V was trimmed by 3 bases and J by 3 bases, leaving 12 bases between them. The CDR3 sequence is 14 residues long. The CDR3: CASSLGLKIYEQYF. CDR3 DNA sequence: TGTGCCAGCAGCTTGGGGCTTAAAATCTACGAGCAGTACTTC. The full variable domain, with the rest looked up from reference TRBV7-2 and TRBJ2-7, is GAGVSQSPSNKVTEKGKDVELRCDPISGHTALYWYRQSLGQGLEFLIYFQGNSAPDKSGLPSDRFSAERTGGSVSTLTIQRTQQEDSAVYLCASSLGLKIYEQYFGPGTRLTVT.

V and J are TRBV5-1 and TRBJ2-1; D unresolved. V was trimmed by 0 bases and J by 1 base, leaving 5 bases between them. CDR3 length equals 14 residues. Germline assignment: CDR1 SGHRS and CDR2 YFSETQ. As DNA, the CDR3 is TGCGCCAGCAGCTTGGTTGCGTCCTACAATGAGCAGTTCTTC. It is translated as CASSLVASYNEQFF.

The V and J genes are TRBV5-1 and TRBJ2-2; 7 positions match TRBD1. This CDR3 comprises 15 residues. Germline loops: CDR1 SGHRS, CDR2 YFSETQ. V lost 5 bases to trimming and J lost 0 bases; unmatched junction nucleotides: 4. The CDR3 loop is CASSPGTANTGELFF. DNA of the CDR3: TGCGCCAGCAGTCCCGGGACAGCGAACACCGGGGAGCTGTTTTTT.

J is TRBJ2-5 and V is TRBV7-9; tentative D call: TRBD1 (6 bases). The CDR3 is 15 residues long. Germline V gene lookup returns CDR1 SEHNR and CDR2 FQNEAQ (reference sequence). V lost 1 base to trimming and J lost 5 bases, with 14 bases between them. The CDR3 reads CASSLGPAGVETQYF. In DNA, the CDR3 is TGTGCCAGCAGCTTAGGACCTGCAGGGGTGGAGACCCAGTACTTC.

There are a few counts of this clone. The chain couples TRBV29-1 to TRBJ1-2; 7 positions agree with TRBD1. CDR1 is SQVTM, CDR2 ANQGSEA, per germline. This CDR3 comprises 11 residues. Trimming at V came to 7 bases and at J to 6 bases, leaving 5 bases not matched to a gene. The CDR3 loop is CSATGENGYTF. The CDR3 DNA follows: TGCAGCGCCACAGGGGAAAATGGCTACACCTTC.

This clone was detected only once. The V and J genes are TRBV11-2 and TRBJ1-5; D unresolved. The ends were cut back, 1 base at V and 6 bases at J, with 7 bases in the middle. Germline-derived CDR1 and CDR2 are SGHAT and FQNNGV. The CDR3 extends over 13 amino acids. The DNA for the CDR3 is TGTGCCAGCAGCTTAGTTATCGGTCAGCCCCAGCATTTT. Protein sequence: CASSLVIGQPQHF.